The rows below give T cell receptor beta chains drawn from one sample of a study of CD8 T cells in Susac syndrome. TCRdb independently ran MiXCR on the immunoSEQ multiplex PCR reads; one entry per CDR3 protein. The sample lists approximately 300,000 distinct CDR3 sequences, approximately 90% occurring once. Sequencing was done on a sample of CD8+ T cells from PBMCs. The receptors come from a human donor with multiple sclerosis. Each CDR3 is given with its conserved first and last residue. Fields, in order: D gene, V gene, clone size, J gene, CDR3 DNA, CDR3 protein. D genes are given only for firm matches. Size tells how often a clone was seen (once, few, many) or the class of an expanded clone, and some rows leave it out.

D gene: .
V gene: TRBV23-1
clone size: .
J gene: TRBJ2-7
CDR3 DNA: TGCGCCAGCAGTCAAGAGGGTTTGCGCTACGAGCAGTACTTC
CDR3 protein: CASSQEGLRYEQYF

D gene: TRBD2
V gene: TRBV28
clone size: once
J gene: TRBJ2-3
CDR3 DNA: TGTGCCAGCAGCCCAATTGAGCGGGAGGGCCGAGGAGATACGCAGTATTTT
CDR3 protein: CASSPIEREGRGDTQYF

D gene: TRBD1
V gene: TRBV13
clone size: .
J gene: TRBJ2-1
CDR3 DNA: TGTGCCAGCAGCTCGCAACAGGGGAATGAGCAGTTCTTC
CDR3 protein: CASSSQQGNEQFF

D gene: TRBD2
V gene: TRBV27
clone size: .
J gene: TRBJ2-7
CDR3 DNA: TGTGCCAGCAGTTTGGGCGGGGGGCGGTACGAGCAGTACTTC
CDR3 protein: CASSLGGGRYEQYF

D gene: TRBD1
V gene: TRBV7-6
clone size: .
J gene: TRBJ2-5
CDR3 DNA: TGTGCCAGCAGCTTAGAGACAGGGGGCTGGGTAGAGACCCAGTACTTC
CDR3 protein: CASSLETGGWVETQYF

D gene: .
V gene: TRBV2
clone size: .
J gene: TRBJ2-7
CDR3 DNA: TGTGCCAGCAGTGAAGCGGCCGGGTCCTCCTACGAGCAGTACTTC
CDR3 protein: CASSEAAGSSYEQYF

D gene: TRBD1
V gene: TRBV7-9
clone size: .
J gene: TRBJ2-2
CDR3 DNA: TGTGCCAGCGCCCGACAGGGCGCCGGGGAGCTGTTTTTT
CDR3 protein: CASARQGAGELFF

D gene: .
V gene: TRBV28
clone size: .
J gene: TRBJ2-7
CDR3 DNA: TGTGCCAGCAACGGGGCTGACGGTGGCCTCTACGAGCAGTACTTC
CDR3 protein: CASNGADGGLYEQYF

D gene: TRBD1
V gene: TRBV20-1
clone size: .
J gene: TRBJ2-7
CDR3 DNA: TGCAGTGCTAGAGATCCAGCGGGGACAGGGAATCCCTACGAGCAGTACTTC
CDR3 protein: CSARDPAGTGNPYEQYF

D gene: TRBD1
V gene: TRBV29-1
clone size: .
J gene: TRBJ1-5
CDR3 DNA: TGCAGCGTTGACGCGGGACAGGGCCAGCCCCAGCATTTT
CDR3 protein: CSVDAGQGQPQHF

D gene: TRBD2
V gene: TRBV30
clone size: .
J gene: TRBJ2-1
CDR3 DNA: TGTGCCTGGAGTCTAGCGGGAGGGCCGCTGGATGAGCAGTTCTTC
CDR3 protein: CAWSLAGGPLDEQFF

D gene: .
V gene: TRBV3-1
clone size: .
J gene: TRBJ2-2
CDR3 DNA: TGTGCCAGCAGCCAAGCGGGGGGCCCTCCTAAGAACACCGGGGAGCTGTTTTTT
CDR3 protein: CASSQAGGPPKNTGELFF

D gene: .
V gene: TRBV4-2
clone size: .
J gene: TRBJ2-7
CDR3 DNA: TGTGCCAGCAGCCAAGAAGAAGGCAGAGCTTTCGACGAGCAGTACTTC
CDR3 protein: CASSQEEGRAFDEQYF

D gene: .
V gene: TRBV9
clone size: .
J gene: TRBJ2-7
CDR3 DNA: TGTGCCAGCAGCAAAGAGGGTCCATCCGAGCAGTACTTC
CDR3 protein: CASSKEGPSEQYF

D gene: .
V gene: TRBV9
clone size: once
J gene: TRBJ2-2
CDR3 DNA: TGTGCCAGCAGCGTAGCTGCCCCCAGCCGGGAGCTGTTTTTT
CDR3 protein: CASSVAAPSRELFF

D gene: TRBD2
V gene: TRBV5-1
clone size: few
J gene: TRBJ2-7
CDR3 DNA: TGCGCCAGCAGCCGAGGGACTAGCGGGGGATACGAGCAGTACTTC
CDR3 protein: CASSRGTSGGYEQYF

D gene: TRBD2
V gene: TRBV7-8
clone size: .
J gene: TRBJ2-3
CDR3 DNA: TGTGCCAGCAGCTCCGCGCCGGTTAGCGGGGAACATACGCAGTATTTT
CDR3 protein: CASSSAPVSGEHTQYF

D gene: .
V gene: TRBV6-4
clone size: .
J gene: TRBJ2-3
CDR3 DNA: TGTGCCAGCAGTCCCCGGCCGGGGGAGACAGATACGCAGTATTTT
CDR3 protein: CASSPRPGETDTQYF

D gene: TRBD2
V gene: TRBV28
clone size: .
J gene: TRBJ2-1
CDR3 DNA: TGTGCCAGCAGTTTAGCGGGAGTGGACAATGAGCAGTTCTTC
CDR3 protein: CASSLAGVDNEQFF

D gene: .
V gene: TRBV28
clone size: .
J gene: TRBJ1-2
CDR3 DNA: TGTGCCAGCAGTTTCGCAGGGAGCGGAGGTGGCTACACCTTC
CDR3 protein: CASSFAGSGGGYTF

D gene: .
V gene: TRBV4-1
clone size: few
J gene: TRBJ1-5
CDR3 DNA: TGCGCCAGCAGCGTGAACAGGGAAGGCCAGCCCCAGCATTTT
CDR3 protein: CASSVNREGQPQHF

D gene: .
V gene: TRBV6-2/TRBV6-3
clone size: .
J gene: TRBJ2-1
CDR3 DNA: TGTGCCAGCACCCTCTACCCCCTAGAAGCGGGTCACAATGAGCAGTTCTTC
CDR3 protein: CASTLYPLEAGHNEQFF

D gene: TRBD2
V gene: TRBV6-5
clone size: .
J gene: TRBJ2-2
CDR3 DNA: TGTGCCAGCAGTTCCTCGGCTAGCGGGAGATTTACGAACACCGGGGAGCTGTTTTTT
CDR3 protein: CASSSSASGRFTNTGELFF

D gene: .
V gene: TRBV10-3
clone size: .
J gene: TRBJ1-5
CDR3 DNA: TGTGCCATCAGTGAGTCGGAGAAGGGGGGCAATCAGCCCCAGCATTTT
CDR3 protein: CAISESEKGGNQPQHF

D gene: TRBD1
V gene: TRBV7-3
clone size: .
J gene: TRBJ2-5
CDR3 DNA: TGTGCCAGCAGCTTAACAGCAGGGGGCCAAGAGACCCAGTACTTC
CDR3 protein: CASSLTAGGQETQYF

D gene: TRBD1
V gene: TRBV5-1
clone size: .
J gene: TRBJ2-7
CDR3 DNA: TGCGCCAGCAGCGGCGACAGGGTGAGAGACGAGCAGTACTTC
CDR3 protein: CASSGDRVRDEQYF

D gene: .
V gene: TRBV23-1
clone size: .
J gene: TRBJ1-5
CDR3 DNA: TGCGCCAGCGATACACATAGCAATCAGCCCCAGCATTTT
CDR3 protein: CASDTHSNQPQHF

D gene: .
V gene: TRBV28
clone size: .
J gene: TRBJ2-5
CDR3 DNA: TGTGCCAGCAGTTTATCCGCGATCCGAGAGACCCAGTACTTC
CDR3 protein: CASSLSAIRETQYF

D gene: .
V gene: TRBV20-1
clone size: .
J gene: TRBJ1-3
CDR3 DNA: TGCAGTGCTAGCTACAGAGACGGGTCTGGAAACACCATATATTTT
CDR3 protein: CSASYRDGSGNTIYF

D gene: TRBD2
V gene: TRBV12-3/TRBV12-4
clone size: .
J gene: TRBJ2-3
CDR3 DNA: TGTGCCAGCAGTTCGGGACTAGGACCTAGCACAGATACGCAGTATTTT
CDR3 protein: CASSSGLGPSTDTQYF

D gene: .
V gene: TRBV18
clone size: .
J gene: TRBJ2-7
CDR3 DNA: TGTGCCAGCTCACCTGAAACGACCTCGAGTGGCGAGCAGTACTTC
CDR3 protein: CASSPETTSSGEQYF

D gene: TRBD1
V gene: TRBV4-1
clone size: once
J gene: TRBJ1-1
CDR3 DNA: TGCGCCAGCAGCGCGGCCCGGGACAGGGTTCGGGAAGCTTTCTTT
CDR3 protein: CASSAARDRVREAFF

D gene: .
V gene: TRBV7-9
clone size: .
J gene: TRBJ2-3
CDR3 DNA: TGTGCCAGCAGCTTACCGCCGCGCACAGATACGCAGTATTTT
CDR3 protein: CASSLPPRTDTQYF

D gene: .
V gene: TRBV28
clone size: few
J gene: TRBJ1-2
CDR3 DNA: TGTGCCAGCAGTTTAGGGGGTGGCTACACCTTC
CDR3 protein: CASSLGGGYTF

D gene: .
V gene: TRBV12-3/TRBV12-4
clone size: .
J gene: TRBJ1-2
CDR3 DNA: TGTGCCAGCAGTCCATACGGGACTTCCGGCGGCTATGGCTACACCTTC
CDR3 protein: CASSPYGTSGGYGYTF

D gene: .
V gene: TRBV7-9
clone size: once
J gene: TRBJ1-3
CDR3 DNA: TGTGCCAGCGGCAGGGTAGCAGATACTGGAAACACCATATATTTT
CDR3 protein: CASGRVADTGNTIYF

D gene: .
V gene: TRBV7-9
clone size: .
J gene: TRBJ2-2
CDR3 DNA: TGTGCCAGCAGCCCGGGCCCATCCCCAACCACCGGGGAGCTGTTTTTT
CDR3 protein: CASSPGPSPTTGELFF

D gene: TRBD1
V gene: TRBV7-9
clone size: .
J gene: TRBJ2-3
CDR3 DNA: TGTGCCAGCAGCGCGGGACAGGCGTCCTTCACAGATACGCAGTATTTT
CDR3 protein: CASSAGQASFTDTQYF

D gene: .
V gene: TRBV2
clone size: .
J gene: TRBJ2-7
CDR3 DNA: TGTGCCAGCAGTGAAGAGGGGGACATTTCCCGCTACGAGCAGTACTTC
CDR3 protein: CASSEEGDISRYEQYF

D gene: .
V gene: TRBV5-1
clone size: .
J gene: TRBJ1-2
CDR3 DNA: TGCGCCAGCAGCTTGAACGGGGGTGAAGGTTTTGGCTATGGCTACACCTTC
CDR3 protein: CASSLNGGEGFGYGYTF

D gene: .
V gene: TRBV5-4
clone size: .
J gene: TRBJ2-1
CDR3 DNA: TGTGCCAGCAGCCCCGAGTCCGGGGTTCGGAATGAGCAGTTCTTC
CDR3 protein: CASSPESGVRNEQFF

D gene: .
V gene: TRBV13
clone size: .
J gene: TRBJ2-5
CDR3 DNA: TGTGCCAGCAGCTTACGGGGGCGATACCAAGAGACCCAGTACTTC
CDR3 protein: CASSLRGRYQETQYF

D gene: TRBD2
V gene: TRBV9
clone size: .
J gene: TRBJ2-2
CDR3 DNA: TGTGCCAGCAGCGTAGGCGGGAGCAGGACCGGGGAGCTGTTTTTT
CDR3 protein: CASSVGGSRTGELFF

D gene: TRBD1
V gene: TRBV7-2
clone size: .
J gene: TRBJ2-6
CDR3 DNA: TGTGCCAGCAGCAAAGACAGGGTCGTGATGGGGGCCAACGTCCTGACTTTC
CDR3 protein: CASSKDRVVMGANVLTF

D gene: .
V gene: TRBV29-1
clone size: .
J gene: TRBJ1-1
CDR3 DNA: TGCAGCGCACTCGGCACTGAAGCTTTCTTT
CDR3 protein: CSALGTEAFF

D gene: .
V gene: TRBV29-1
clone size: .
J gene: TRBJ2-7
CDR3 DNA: TGCAGCGTCCTAGGACAGCAGAGCTCCTACGAGCAGTACTTC
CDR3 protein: CSVLGQQSSYEQYF

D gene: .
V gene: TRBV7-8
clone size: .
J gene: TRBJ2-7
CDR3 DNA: TGTGCCAGCAGCCGGAGGCCCACCTACGAGCAGTACTTC
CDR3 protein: CASSRRPTYEQYF

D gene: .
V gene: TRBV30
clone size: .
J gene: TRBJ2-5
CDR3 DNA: TGTGCCTGGAGCGGGGGGCGAGAGACCCAGTACTTC
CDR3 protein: CAWSGGRETQYF